This T cell receptor (beta chain) was sequenced in a study of T cell changes during pregnancy in multiple sclerosis. The protocol was immunoSEQ multiplex PCR, while the TCRdb copy is restricted to in-frame clones and leaves out a portion. The sample has 45,000 to 60,000 clones; roughly nine tenths are singletons. The source was CD4+ T cells from peripheral blood mononuclear cells, collected in the second trimester of pregnancy. This sequence was found in a female donor with multiple sclerosis, enrolled in a pregnancy study.

The CDR3 sequence is CASSVGLARGETQYF. The CDR3 DNA is TGTGCCAGCAGTGTGGGACTAGCTCGAGGAGAGACCCAGTACTTC. The J gene is TRBJ2-5, the V gene TRBV2, with 9 bases that match TRBD2. Trimming took 4 bases from V and 4 from J; bases not matched to a gene: 7. Germline CDR1 SNHLY, CDR2 FYNNEI. CDR3 length: 15 amino acids.